This TCR beta chain was observed in a study of human T cells and chemical hapten exposure. Germline lookup yields CDR1 SEHNR and CDR2 FQNEAQ (reference sequence). Trimming took off 5 bases at V and 3 bases at J, with 8 bases between the two ends. The CDR3 runs 12 residues. This clonotype was found a few times. Using its own MiXCR run on the RACE reads, TCRdb lists one record per CDR3 protein. Found here are around 71,000 distinct CDR3 sequences, over 7.5% of them singletons; the top ten hold around 3.3%. The time point is: patch test 1, 2 weeks after DPC sensitization. Sample treatment: therapeutic diphenylcyclopropenone sensitization with weekly scalp DPC. The total RNA was obtained from whole blood that was not fractionated.

V usage is TRBV7-9 and J usage is TRBJ2-7, with a weak D call TRBD2 (5 bases). The sequences come from whole blood, collected in connection with sensitization to the hapten diphenylcyclopropenone (DPC). This TCR was sampled from a woman between 40 and 50 years old with alopecia areata. Some clones in this sample may be carry-over from other donors' samples. The CDR3 here is CASSREGYEQYF. The CDR3 nucleotides read TGTGCCAGCAGCCGAGAGGGCTACGAGCAGTACTTC. The entire variable domain, with the rest obtained from reference TRBV7-9 and TRBJ2-7, is as follows: DTGVSQNPRHKITKRGQNVTFRCDPISEHNRLYWYRQTLGQGPEFLTYFQNEAQLEKSRLLSDRFSAERPKGSFSTLEIQRTEQGDSAMYLCASSREGYEQYFGPGTRLTVT.